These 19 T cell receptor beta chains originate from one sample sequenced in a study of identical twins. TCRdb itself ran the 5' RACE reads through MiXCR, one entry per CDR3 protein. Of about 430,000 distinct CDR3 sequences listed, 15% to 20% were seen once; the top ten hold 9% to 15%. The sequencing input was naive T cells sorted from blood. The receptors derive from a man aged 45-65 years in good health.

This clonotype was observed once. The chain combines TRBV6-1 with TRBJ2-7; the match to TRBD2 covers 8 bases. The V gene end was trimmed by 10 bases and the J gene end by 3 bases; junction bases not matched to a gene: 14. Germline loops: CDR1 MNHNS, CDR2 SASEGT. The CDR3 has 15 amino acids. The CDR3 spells CATSASGGSNYEQYF. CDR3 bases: TGTGCCACCTCGGCCAGCGGGGGCTCCAACTACGAGCAGTACTTC.

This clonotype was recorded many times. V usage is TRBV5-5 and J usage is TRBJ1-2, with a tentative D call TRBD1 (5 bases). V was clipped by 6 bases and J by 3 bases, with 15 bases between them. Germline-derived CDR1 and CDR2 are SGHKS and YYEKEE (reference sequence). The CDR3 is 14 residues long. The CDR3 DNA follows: TGTGCCAGCACCCAGGGAGGGGCGGACTATGGCTACACCTTC. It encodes CASTQGGADYGYTF.

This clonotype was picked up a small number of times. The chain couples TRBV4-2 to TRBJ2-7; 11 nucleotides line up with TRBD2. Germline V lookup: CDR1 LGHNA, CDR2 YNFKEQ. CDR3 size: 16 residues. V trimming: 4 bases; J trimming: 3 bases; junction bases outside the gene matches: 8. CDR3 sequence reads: CASSREGTSGYYEQYF. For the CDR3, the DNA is TGTGCCAGCAGCCGAGAAGGGACTAGCGGTTACTACGAGCAGTACTTC.

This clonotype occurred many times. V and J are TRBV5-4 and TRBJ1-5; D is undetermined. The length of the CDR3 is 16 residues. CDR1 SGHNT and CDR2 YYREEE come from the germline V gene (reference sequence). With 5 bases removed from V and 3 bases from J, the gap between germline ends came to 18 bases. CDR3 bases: TGTGCCAGCAGTCGTGGGCCCGGAGGTGCCAATCAGCCCCAGCATTTT. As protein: CASSRGPGGANQPQHF.

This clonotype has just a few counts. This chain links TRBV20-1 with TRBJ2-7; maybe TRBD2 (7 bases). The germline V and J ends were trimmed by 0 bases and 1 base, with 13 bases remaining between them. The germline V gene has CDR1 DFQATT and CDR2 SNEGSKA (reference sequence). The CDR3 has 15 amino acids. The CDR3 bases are TGCAGTGCTAGAGATATAAGGGGGGGGTCCTACGAGCAGTACTTC. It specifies CSARDIRGGSYEQYF.

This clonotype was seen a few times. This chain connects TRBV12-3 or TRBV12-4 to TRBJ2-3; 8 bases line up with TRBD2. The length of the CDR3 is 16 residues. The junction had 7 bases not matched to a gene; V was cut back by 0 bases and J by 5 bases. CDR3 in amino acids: CASSLARGGRRDTQYF. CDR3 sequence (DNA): TGTGCCAGCAGTTTAGCGCGCGGGGGGCGAAGAGATACGCAGTATTTT.

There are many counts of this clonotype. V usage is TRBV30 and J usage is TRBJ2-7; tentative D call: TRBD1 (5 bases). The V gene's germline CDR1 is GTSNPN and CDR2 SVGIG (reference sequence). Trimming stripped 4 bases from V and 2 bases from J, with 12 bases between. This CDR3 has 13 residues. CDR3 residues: CAWNLDSPYEQYF. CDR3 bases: TGTGCCTGGAACCTTGACAGTCCCTACGAGCAGTACTTC.

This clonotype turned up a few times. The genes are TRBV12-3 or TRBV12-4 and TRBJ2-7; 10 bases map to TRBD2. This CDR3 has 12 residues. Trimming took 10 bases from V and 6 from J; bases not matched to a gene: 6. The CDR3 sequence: CATSGGPGEQYF. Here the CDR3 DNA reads TGTGCCACTAGCGGGGGCCCCGGCGAGCAGTACTTC.

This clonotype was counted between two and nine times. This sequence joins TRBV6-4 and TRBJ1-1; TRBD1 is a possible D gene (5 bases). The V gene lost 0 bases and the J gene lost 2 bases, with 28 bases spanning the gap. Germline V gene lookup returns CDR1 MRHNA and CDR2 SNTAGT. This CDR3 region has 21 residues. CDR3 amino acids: CASSDSMAGLAGLTANTEAFF. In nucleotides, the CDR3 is TGTGCCAGCAGTGACTCGATGGCAGGCCTCGCAGGGCTCACTGCCAACACTGAAGCTTTCTTT.

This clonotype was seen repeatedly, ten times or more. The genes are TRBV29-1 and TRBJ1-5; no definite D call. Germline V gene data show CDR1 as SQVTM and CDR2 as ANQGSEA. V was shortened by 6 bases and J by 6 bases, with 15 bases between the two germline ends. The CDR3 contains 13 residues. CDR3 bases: TGCAGCGTCGCCACAGAACGGCGTCAGCCCCAGCATTTT. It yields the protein CSVATERRQPQHF.

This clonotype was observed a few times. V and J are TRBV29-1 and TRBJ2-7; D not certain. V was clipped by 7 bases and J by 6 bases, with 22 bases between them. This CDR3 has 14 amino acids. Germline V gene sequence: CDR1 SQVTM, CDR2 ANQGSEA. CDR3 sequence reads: CSARNLLTGSEQYF. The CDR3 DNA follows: TGCAGCGCACGGAACCTTTTGACTGGTTCCGAGCAGTACTTC.

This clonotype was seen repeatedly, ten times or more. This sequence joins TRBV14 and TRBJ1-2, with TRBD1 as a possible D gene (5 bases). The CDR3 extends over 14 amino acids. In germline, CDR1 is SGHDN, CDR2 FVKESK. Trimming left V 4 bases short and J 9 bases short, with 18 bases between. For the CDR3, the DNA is TGTGCCAGCAGCCCCCTTGGCGGGGGATCAAGCTACACCTTC. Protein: CASSPLGGGSSYTF.

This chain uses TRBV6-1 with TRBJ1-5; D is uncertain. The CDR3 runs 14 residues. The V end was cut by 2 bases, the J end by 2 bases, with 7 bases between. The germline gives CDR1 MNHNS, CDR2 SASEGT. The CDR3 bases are TGTGCCAGCAGTGAACACACCCGCAATCAGCCCCAGCATTTT. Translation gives CASSEHTRNQPQHF.

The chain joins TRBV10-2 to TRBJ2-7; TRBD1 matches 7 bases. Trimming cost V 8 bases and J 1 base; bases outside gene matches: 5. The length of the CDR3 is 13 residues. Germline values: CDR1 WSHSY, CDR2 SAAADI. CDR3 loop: CASQGTDSYEQYF. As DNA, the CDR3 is TGCGCCAGCCAAGGGACAGATTCCTACGAGCAGTACTTC.

The CDR3 is CATRARFQETQYF. For the CDR3, the DNA is TGTGCCACCCGGGCGAGGTTCCAAGAGACCCAGTACTTC. V is TRBV24-1 and J is TRBJ2-5; D remains unclear. CDR1 and CDR2 from the germline V gene are KGHDR and SFDVKD. Trimming left V 9 bases short and J 1 base short, with 11 bases between. The CDR3 spans 13 residues.

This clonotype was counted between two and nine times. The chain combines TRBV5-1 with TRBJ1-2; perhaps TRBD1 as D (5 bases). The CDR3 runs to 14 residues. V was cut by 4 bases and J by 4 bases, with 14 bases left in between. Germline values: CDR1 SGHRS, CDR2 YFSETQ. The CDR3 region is CASSQATGAYGYTF. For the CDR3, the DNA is TGCGCCAGCAGCCAGGCTACAGGAGCCTATGGCTACACCTTC. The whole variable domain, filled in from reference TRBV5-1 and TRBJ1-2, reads KAGVTQTPRYLIKTRGQQVTLSCSPISGHRSVSWYQQTPGQGLQFLFEYFSETQRNKGNFPGRFSGRQFSNSRSEMNVSTLELGDSALYLCASSQATGAYGYTFGSGTRLTVV.

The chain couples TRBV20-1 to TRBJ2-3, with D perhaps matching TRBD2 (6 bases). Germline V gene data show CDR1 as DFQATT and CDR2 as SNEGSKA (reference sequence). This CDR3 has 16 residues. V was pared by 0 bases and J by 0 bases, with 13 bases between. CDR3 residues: CSARDLVAGSTDTQYF. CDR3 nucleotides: TGCAGTGCTAGAGATCTCGTGGCGGGAAGCACAGATACGCAGTATTTT.

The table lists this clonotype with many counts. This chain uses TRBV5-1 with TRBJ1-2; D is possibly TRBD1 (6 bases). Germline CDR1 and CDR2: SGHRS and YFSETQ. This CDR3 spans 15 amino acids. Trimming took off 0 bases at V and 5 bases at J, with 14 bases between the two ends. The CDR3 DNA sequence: TGCGCCAGCAGCTTGGAGGGGGGACAAAAATATGGCTACACCTTC. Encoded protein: CASSLEGGQKYGYTF. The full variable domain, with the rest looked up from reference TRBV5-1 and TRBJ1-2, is KAGVTQTPRYLIKTRGQQVTLSCSPISGHRSVSWYQQTPGQGLQFLFEYFSETQRNKGNFPGRFSGRQFSNSRSEMNVSTLELGDSALYLCASSLEGGQKYGYTFGSGTRLTVV.

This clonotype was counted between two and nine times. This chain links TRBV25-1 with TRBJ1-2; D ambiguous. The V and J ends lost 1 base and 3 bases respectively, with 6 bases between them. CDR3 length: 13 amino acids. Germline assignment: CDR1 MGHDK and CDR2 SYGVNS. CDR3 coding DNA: TGTGCCAGCAGTGAATCACTCTACTATGGCTACACCTTC. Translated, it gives CASSESLYYGYTF.